This TCR beta chain was identified in a study of cytomegalovirus exposure and HLA in healthy donors. V lost 1 base and J 2 bases, leaving 11 bases between the germline ends. CDR3 length: 15 amino acids. Germline V gene sequence: CDR1 SEHNR, CDR2 FQNEAQ (reference sequence). General study points: Among the CMV-associated chains, three were confirmed in vitro as specific for CMV antigens. The investigators catalogued 164 TCR beta chains as cytomegalovirus-associated.

TCRdb's copy holds only in-frame clones and misses some; the assay was immunoSEQ multiplex PCR. The sample carries approximately 82,000 clones, 85% to 95% recorded once. Regarding this clone: The antigen is undetermined.

The material sequenced was PBMCs. This clonotype was obtained from a woman aged 18-29 years in good health and CMV-seronegative. The gene calls are TRBV7-9 and TRBJ1-1; D is unresolved. The CDR3 DNA follows: TGTGCCAGCAGCTTAGTTGGGAGGGTTAACACTGAAGCTTTCTTT. This translates into CASSLVGRVNTEAFF. The full variable domain, in which reference TRBV7-9 and TRBJ1-1 provide the parts outside the CDR3, is DTGVSQNPRHKITKRGQNVTFRCDPISEHNRLYWYRQTLGQGPEFLTYFQNEAQLEKSRLLSDRFSAERPKGSFSTLEIQRTEQGDSAMYLCASSLVGRVNTEAFFGQGTRLTVV.